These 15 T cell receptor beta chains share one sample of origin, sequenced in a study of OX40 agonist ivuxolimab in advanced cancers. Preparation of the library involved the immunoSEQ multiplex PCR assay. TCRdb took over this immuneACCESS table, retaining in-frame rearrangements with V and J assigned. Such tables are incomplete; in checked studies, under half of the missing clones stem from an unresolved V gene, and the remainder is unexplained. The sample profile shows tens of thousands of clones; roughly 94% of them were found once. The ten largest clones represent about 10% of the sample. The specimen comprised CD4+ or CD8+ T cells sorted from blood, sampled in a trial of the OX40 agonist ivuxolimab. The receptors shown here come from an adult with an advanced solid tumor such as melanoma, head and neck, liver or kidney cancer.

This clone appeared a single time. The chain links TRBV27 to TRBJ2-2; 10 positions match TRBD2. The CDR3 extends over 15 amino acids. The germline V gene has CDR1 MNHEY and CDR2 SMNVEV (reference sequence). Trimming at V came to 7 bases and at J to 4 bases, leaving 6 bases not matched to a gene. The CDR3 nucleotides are TGTGCCAGCACCATTTCTAGCGGGAGCACCGGGGAGCTGTTTTTT. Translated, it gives CASTISSGSTGELFF.

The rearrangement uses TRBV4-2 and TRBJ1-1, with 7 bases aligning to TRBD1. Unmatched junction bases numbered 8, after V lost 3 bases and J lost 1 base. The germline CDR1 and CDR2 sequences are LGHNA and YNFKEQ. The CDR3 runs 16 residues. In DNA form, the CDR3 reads TGTGCCAGCAGCCAGTCTCCCGGGACAGAGAACACTGAAGCTTTCTTT. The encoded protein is CASSQSPGTENTEAFF.

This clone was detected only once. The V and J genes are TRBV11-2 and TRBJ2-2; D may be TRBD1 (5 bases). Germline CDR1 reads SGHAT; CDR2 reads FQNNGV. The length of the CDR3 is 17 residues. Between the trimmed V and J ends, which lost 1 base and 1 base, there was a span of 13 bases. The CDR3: CASSLAPRVLNTGELFF. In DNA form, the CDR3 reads TGTGCCAGCAGCTTAGCCCCCAGGGTCCTGAACACCGGGGAGCTGTTTTTT.

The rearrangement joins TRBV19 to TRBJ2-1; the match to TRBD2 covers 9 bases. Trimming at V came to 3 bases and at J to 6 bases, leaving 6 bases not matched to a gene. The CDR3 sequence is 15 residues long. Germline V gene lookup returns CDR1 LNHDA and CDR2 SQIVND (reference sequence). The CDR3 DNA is TGTGCCAGTAGTATCTTGGGACTAGCCGGCAATGAGCAGTTCTTC. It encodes CASSILGLAGNEQFF.

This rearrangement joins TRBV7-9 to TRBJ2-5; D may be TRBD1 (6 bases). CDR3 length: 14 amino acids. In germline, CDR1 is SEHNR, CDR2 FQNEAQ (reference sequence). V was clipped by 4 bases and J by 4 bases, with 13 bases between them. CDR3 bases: TGTGCCAGCAGCTACCCAGGGGACGTAGAGACCCAGTACTTC. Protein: CASSYPGDVETQYF.

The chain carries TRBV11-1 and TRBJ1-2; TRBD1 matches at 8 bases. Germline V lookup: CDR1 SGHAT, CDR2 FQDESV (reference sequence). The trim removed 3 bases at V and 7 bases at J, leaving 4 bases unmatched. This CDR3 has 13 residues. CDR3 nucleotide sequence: TGTGCCAGCAGCTTTCGGACAGGGTCTGGCTACACCTTC. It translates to CASSFRTGSGYTF. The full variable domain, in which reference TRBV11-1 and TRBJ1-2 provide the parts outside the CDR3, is EAEVAQSPRYKITEKSQAVAFWCDPISGHATLYWYRQILGQGPELLVQFQDESVVDDSQLPKDRFSAERLKGVDSTLKIQPAELGDSAMYLCASSFRTGSGYTFGSGTRLTVV.

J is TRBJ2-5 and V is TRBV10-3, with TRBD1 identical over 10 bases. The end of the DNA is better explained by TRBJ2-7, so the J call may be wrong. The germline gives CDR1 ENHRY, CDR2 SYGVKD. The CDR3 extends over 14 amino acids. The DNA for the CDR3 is TGTGCCATCAGTGAGCCCGGGACAGGGGTCGAGCAGTACTTC. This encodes CAISEPGTGVEQYF.

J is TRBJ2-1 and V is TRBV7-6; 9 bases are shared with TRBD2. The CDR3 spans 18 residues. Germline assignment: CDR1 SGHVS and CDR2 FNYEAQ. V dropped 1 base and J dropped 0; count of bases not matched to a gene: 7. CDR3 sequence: CASSLVLAGDSSYNEQFF. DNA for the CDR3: TGTGCCAGCAGCTTAGTACTAGCGGGCGACAGCTCCTACAATGAGCAGTTCTTC.

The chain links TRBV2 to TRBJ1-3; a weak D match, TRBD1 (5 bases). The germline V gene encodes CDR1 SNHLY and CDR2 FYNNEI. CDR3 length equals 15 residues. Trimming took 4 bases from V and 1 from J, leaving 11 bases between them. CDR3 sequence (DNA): TGTGCCAGCAGTGCTACGGGGGGTTCTGGAAACACCATATATTTT. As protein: CASSATGGSGNTIYF.

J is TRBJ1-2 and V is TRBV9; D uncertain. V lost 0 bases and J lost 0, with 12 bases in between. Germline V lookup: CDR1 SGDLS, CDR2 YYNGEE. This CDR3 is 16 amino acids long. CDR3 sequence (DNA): TGTGCCAGCAGCGTAGAAGCGGTCCGTACTAACTATGGCTACACCTTC. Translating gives CASSVEAVRTNYGYTF.

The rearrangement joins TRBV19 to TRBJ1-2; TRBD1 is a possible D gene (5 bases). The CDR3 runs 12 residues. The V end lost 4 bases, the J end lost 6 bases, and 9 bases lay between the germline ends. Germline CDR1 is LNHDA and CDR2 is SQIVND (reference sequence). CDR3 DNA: TGTGCCAGTAGTAGGGGGACGGATGGCTACACCTTC. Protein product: CASSRGTDGYTF.

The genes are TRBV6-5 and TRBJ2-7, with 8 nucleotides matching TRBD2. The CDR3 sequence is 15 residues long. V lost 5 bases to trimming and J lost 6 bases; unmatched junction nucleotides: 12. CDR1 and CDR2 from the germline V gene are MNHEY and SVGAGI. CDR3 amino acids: CASSPPSAGGTEQYF. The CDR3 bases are TGTGCCAGCAGTCCCCCCTCTGCGGGAGGCACCGAGCAGTACTTC.

The CDR3 DNA reads TGTGCCACCACTGGGACTAGCGGGAGGGTAGTCTATGAGCAGTTCTTC. Its translation: CATTGTSGRVVYEQFF. The chain couples TRBV15 to TRBJ2-1; 16 bases are a match to TRBD2. The V gene's germline CDR1 is LNHNV and CDR2 YYDKDF (reference sequence). The CDR3 spans 16 residues. Trimming took 7 bases from V and 8 from J; bases not matched to a gene: 8.

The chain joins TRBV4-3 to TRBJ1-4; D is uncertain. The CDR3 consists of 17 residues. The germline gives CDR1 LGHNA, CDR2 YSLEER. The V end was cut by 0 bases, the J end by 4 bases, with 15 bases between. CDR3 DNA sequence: TGCGCCAGCAGCCAAGAAAGTTTAACAGACAATAATGAAAAACTGTTTTTT. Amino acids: CASSQESLTDNNEKLFF.

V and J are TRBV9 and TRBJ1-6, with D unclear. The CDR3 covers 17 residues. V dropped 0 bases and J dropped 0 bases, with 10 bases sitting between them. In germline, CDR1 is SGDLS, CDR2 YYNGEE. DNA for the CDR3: TGTGCCAGCAGCGTAGTGTTCCGCAACTCCTATAATTCACCCCTCCACTTT. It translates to CASSVVFRNSYNSPLHF.